The sequence of this T cell receptor (beta chain) was determined in a study of Ad26.COV2.S vaccination and SARS-CoV-2 variants. Study-level background: The trial was COV1001 and the donor's arm was Ad26.COV2.S. Each vaccinee took Ad26.COV2.S intramuscularly, once or twice 56 days apart. Study conclusions and caveats: From the TCR breadth and depth analyses, total T cell responses may have been underestimated.

The treatment is: around 19 received Ad26.COV2.S at low or high dose, single or two shots; 5 received placebo; per-sample allocation not given. After the first vaccine or placebo injection, samples were drawn on day 63. Expressing Wuhan-strain SARS-CoV-2 spike, an Ad26 vector served as the vaccine. The CDR3 spans 17 residues. The protocol was immunoSEQ multiplex PCR, while the TCRdb copy is restricted to in-frame clones and leaves out a portion. This table holds about 400,000 clones, about 83% found once. For this clone: What it recognizes is unknown.

The origin of this receptor is a person between 18 and 60 years old who received the Ad26.COV2.S COVID-19 vaccine or a placebo. V usage is TRBV21-1 and J usage is TRBJ2-1; TRBD2 is the table's D call and was not checked against the DNA. TRBV21-1 is noted as a pseudogene. The sequencing used peripheral blood, collected in a trial of Ad26.COV2.S vaccine versus placebo. The CDR3 DNA is TGTGCCAGCAGCAACCGGCGACTAGCGGGTCCCTACAATGAGCAGTTCTTC. Translating gives CASSNRRLAGPYNEQFF.